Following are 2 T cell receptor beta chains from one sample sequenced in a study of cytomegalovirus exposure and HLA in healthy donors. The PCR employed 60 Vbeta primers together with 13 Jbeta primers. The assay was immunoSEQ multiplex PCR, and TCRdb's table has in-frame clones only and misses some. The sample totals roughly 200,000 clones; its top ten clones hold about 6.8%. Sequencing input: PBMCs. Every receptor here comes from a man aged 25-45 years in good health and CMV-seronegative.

CDR3 nucleotides: TGCAGCGTTCTCGGACAGACCAACGGAGCTTTCTTT. Amino acid sequence: CSVLGQTNGAFF. The chain employs TRBV29-1 and TRBJ1-1; D perhaps matches TRBD1 (6 bases). The V gene lost 5 bases and the J gene lost 10 bases, with 17 bases spanning the gap. CDR1 is SQVTM and CDR2 is ANQGSEA in the germline V gene. The CDR3 contains 12 residues.

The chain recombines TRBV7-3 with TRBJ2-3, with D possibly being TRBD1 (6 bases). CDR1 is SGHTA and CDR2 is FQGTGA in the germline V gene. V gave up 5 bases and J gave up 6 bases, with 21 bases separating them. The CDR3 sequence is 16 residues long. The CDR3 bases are TGTGCCAGCAGCGAAAAAACCGGGACACAGATTGATACGCAGTATTTT. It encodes CASSEKTGTQIDTQYF. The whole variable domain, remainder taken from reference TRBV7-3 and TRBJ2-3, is GAGVSQTPSNKVTEKGKYVELRCDPISGHTALYWYRQSLGQGPEFLIYFQGTGAADDSGLPNDRFFAVRPEGSVSTLKIQRTERGDSAVYLCASSEKTGTQIDTQYFGPGTRLTVL.